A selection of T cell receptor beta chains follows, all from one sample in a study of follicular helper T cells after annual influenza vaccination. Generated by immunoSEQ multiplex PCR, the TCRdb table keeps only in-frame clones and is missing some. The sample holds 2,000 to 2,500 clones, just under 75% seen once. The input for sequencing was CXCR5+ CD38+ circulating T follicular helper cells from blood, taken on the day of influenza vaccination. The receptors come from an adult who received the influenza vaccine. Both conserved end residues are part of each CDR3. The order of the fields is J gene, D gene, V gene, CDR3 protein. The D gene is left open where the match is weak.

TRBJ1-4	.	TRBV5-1	CASSRVGDPNEKLFF
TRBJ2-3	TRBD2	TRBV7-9	CASSQREVLDTQYF
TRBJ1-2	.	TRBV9	CASSPLGESSGYTF
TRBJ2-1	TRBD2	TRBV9	CASSGGLAGDPLYNEQFF
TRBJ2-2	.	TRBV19	CASRDTRRTDSNTGELFF
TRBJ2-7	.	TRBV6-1	CASSAISGVYEQYF
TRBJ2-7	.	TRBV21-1	CASSKCTAPHKNEQYF
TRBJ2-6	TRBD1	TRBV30	CAWSVRTGGVAGANVLTF
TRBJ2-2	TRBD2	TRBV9	CASSFTSGGWHTGELFF
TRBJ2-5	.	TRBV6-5	CASRRQETQYF
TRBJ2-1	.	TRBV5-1	CASSLLAASNEQFF
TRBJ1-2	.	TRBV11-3	CASSSEDSAGCGYTF
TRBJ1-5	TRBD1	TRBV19	CASGDRELGNQPQHF
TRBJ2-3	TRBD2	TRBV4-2	CASSQFSGSQTDTQYF
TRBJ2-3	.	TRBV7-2	CASSFRLATDTQYF
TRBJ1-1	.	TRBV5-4	CASSQGLSTEAFF
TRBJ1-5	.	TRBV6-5	CASQKGQGAQPQHF
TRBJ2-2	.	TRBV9	CASSIRTSGGGELFF
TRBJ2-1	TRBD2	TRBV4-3	CASSQLGTSGGGNNEQFF
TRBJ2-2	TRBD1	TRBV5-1	CASSLGQGTNTGELFF
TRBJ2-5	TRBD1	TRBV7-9	CASSQDRGLETQYF
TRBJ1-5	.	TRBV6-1	CASSEMGASGQPQHF
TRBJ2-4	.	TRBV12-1	CASSSGGQSGNIQYF
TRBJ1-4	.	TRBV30	CAWSVHGGADEKLFF
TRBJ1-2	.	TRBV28	CASNKSPGFGYTF
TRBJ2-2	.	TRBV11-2	CASSIAPGQDTGELFF
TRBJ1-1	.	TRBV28	CASSLSRVYEAFF
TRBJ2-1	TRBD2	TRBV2	CASTGGGYNEQFF
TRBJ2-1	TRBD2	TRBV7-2	CASSLVGGTSGGNEQFF
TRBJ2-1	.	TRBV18	CASSPINPESYNEQFF
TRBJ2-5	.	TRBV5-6	CASSLGAGKTQYF
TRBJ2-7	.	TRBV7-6	CASSLGEGSYEQYF
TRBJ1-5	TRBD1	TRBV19	CASSSDRGTYQPQHF
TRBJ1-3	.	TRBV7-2	CASSTQDSGNTIYF
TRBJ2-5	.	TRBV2	CASNRDQETQYF
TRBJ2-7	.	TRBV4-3	CASSQRLFPGDYEQYF
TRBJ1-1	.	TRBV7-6	CASSLAGTEAFF
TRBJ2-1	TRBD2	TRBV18	CASSPGLDNEQFF
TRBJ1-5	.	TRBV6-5	CASSYSGGGGQPQHF
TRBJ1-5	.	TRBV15	CATSRGDRAAQPQHF
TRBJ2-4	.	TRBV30	CAWGALNLIAKNIQYF
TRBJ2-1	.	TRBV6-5	CASSYSRSSYNEQFF